Listed here are 17 T cell receptor beta chains from one sample, sequenced in a study of cytomegalovirus exposure and HLA in healthy donors. Sequencing used immunoSEQ multiplex PCR; TCRdb keeps in-frame clones, though not all of them. The profile shows 150,000 or so clones, around nine tenths of them singletons. The sequencing sample was made of PBMCs. The source of these receptors is a young man in good health and CMV-seropositive.

The V gene is TRBV7-8, the J gene TRBJ2-7, with D possibly being TRBD2 (5 bases). The germline V gene has CDR1 SGHVS and CDR2 FQNEAQ. Trimming removed 2 bases at V and 7 bases at J, with 15 bases between. This CDR3 region has 14 residues. The CDR3 sequence is CASSLMHGVEEQYF. CDR3 bases: TGTGCCAGCAGCTTAATGCACGGGGTGGAGGAGCAGTACTTC.

The V and J genes are TRBV5-8 and TRBJ2-1; possible D gene TRBD1, 6 bases. Trimming cost V 6 bases and J 4 bases, with 20 bases left between them. In germline, CDR1 is SGHTS, CDR2 YDEGEE. This CDR3 is built from 16 residues. The CDR3 sequence: CASTRGKTGRYNEQFF. CDR3 coding DNA: TGTGCCAGCACCCGAGGTAAAACAGGGAGATACAATGAGCAGTTCTTC.

V usage is TRBV6-5 and J usage is TRBJ2-2; TRBD1 matches 9 bases. V shed 4 bases, J shed 3 bases, and the junction held 6 bases outside the gene matches. Per the germline V gene, CDR1 is MNHEY and CDR2 is SVGAGI. The CDR3 is 16 amino acids. In DNA form, the CDR3 reads TGTGCCAGCAGTTTTACAGGGGGCCTGGACACCGGGGAGCTGTTTTTT. This encodes CASSFTGGLDTGELFF.

V usage is TRBV18 and J usage is TRBJ2-1; 13 bases agree with TRBD2. CDR3 length: 17 residues. Per the germline V gene, CDR1 is KGHSH and CDR2 is LQKENI. The J segment lost 3 bases and the V segment lost 5 bases, leaving 7 bases of the junction unmatched. CDR3 residues: CASSSKTSGGHYNEQFF. In DNA, the CDR3 is TGTGCCAGCTCATCTAAGACTAGCGGGGGGCACTACAATGAGCAGTTCTTC.

This clone showed up just once. The sample carries other DNA sequences with the same CDR3. This chain connects TRBV11-2 to TRBJ1-4; a weak D match, TRBD1 (5 bases). The V gene's germline CDR1 is SGHAT and CDR2 FQNNGV. This CDR3 comprises 12 residues. Trimming stripped 3 bases from V and 8 bases from J, with 7 bases between. The CDR3 nucleotides are TGTGCCAGCAGCTTTGGGGGGGAAAAACTGTTTTTT. Protein sequence: CASSFGGEKLFF.

V gene TRBV7-2 combines with J gene TRBJ1-4, with 9 bases lining up with TRBD1. Germline V gives CDR1 SGHTA, CDR2 FQGNSA. Trimming at V came to 5 bases and at J to 10 bases, leaving 14 bases not matched to a gene. The CDR3 spans 16 residues. CDR3 coding DNA: TGTGCCAGCAGCAAAGATAGGGGGACAGGGCGCGTAAAACTGTTTTTT. Protein sequence: CASSKDRGTGRVKLFF.

The chain links TRBV15 to TRBJ2-4; no reliable D call. Per germline, CDR1 LNHNV and CDR2 YYDKDF (reference sequence). The ends were cut back, 5 bases at V and 0 bases at J, with 11 bases in the middle. The CDR3 has 15 residues. CDR3 bases: TGTGCCACCAGCTTGAGTGTCGTAGCCAAAAACATTCAGTACTTC. It translates to CATSLSVVAKNIQYF. The entire variable domain, with the rest obtained from reference TRBV15 and TRBJ2-4, is as follows: DAMVIQNPRYQVTQFGKPVTLSCSQTLNHNVMYWYQQKSSQAPKLLFHYYDKDFNNEADTPDNFQSRRPNTSFCFLDIRSPGLGDTAMYLCATSLSVVAKNIQYFGAGTRLSVL.

V and J are TRBV6-5 and TRBJ1-2; TRBD1 might be the D (5 bases). This CDR3 has 14 amino acids. Per the germline V gene, CDR1 is MNHEY and CDR2 is SVGAGI. V dropped 8 bases and J dropped 4 bases, with 17 bases sitting between them. This CDR3 reads CASARLGGFYGYTF. The CDR3 bases are TGTGCCAGCGCCCGCCTTGGGGGGTTCTATGGCTACACCTTC.

This clone was observed many times. The chain joins TRBV6-5 to TRBJ2-7; 8 bases are a match to TRBD1. The CDR3 runs 14 residues. Germline CDR1 and CDR2: MNHEY and SVGAGI. J gave up 2 bases and V 2 bases, and 2 bases lay outside the gene matches. The CDR3 protein is CASSYQGAAYEQYF. In nucleotides, the CDR3 is TGTGCCAGCAGTTACCAGGGGGCGGCCTACGAGCAGTACTTC.

A few counts support this clone. The CDR3 sequence is CASSPAGTGVTDTQYF. The CDR3 bases are TGTGCCAGTAGTCCCGCAGGGACAGGGGTTACAGATACGCAGTATTTT. The genes are TRBV19 and TRBJ2-3; 10 positions agree with TRBD1. With V trimmed by 5 bases and J by 3 bases, 8 bases remained unmatched. Germline V CDR1 and CDR2: LNHDA, SQIVND (reference sequence). The CDR3 loop spans 16 amino acids.

V and J are TRBV7-2 and TRBJ1-2, with D possibly matching TRBD1 (5 bases). Trimming pared 3 bases from V and 7 bases from J, leaving 9 bases between. The CDR3 covers 12 residues. Germline assignment: CDR1 SGHTA and CDR2 FQGNSA. CDR3 nucleotide sequence: TGTGCCAGCAGCTTCAGGGAAGCTGGCTACACCTTC. Its translation: CASSFREAGYTF.

This sequence joins TRBV7-9 and TRBJ1-4; 9 bases match TRBD1. The CDR3 totals 15 residues. Unmatched junction bases numbered 2, after V lost 4 bases and J lost 2 bases. Germline-derived CDR1 and CDR2 are SEHNR and FQNEAQ (reference sequence). The CDR3 loop reads CASSSGTGTNEKLFF. The CDR3 nucleotides are TGTGCCAGCAGCTCTGGGACAGGGACTAATGAAAAACTGTTTTTT.

The CDR3 spells CASSPTTGKGEKLFF. CDR3 nucleotide sequence: TGTGCCAGCAGCCCAACGACAGGGAAAGGAGAAAAACTGTTTTTT. The rearrangement joins TRBV9 to TRBJ1-4; TRBD1 matches 7 bases. Germline CDR1 and CDR2: SGDLS and YYNGEE. V lost 4 bases and J lost 8; bases outside the gene matches: 11. This CDR3 has 15 residues.

V is TRBV27 and J is TRBJ1-2, with a weak D call TRBD1 (5 bases). With 10 bases removed from V and 6 bases from J, the gap between germline ends came to 18 bases. Per germline, CDR1 MNHEY and CDR2 SMNVEV (reference sequence). The CDR3 has 13 residues. The CDR3 sequence is CATFSGSGDGYTF. CDR3 coding DNA: TGTGCCACTTTCTCAGGGTCGGGGGATGGCTACACCTTC.

The chain uses TRBV18 and TRBJ2-1; 11 bases are a match to TRBD2. The CDR3 sequence is 15 residues long. Germline-derived CDR1 and CDR2 are KGHSH and LQKENI. The J segment lost 9 bases and the V segment lost 2 bases, leaving 6 bases of the junction unmatched. CDR3 in DNA: TGTGCCAGCTCACCATTACTAGCGGGAGCGGGTGAGCAGTTCTTC. It codes for CASSPLLAGAGEQFF.

The chain uses TRBV5-1 and TRBJ1-6; tentatively, D is TRBD1 (6 bases). The CDR3 spans 14 residues. The germline V and J ends were trimmed by 0 bases and 10 bases, with 11 bases remaining between them. Germline lookup yields CDR1 SGHRS and CDR2 YFSETQ. This chain's CDR3 is CASSLAQGSSPLHF. CDR3 in DNA: TGCGCCAGCAGCTTGGCACAGGGAAGCTCACCCCTCCACTTT. The entire variable domain, with the rest obtained from reference TRBV5-1 and TRBJ1-6, is as follows: KAGVTQTPRYLIKTRGQQVTLSCSPISGHRSVSWYQQTPGQGLQFLFEYFSETQRNKGNFPGRFSGRQFSNSRSEMNVSTLELGDSALYLCASSLAQGSSPLHFGNGTRLTVT.

The V call is TRBV19, the J call TRBJ1-6; TRBD1 aligns across 7 bases. This CDR3 is 15 amino acids long. Trimming took 5 bases from V and 5 from J; bases not matched to a gene: 6. Germline V gives CDR1 LNHDA, CDR2 SQIVND (reference sequence). CDR3 region: CASSDRANNNSPLHF. The CDR3 DNA sequence: TGTGCCAGTAGTGACAGGGCCAACAATAATTCACCCCTCCACTTT.